A single sample gave rise to the 14 T cell receptor beta chains below, sequenced in a study of immune cell composition in non-small cell lung cancer. Normal lung sampling was at least 3 cm from the tumour, as distant as possible. Generated by immunoSEQ multiplex PCR, the TCRdb table keeps only in-frame clones and is missing some. Of approximately 6,000 clones listed, about 85% are singletons. Input material: non-adjacent lung tissue. The source is a human donor with non-small cell lung cancer.

J is TRBJ2-3 and V is TRBV4-3, with D unresolved. Germline values: CDR1 LGHNA, CDR2 YSLEER. This CDR3 is 16 amino acids long. Trimming removed 5 bases at V and 1 base at J, with 16 bases between. CDR3 protein: CASSSSGRSGTDTQYF. For the CDR3, the DNA is TGCGCCAGCAGCAGCTCTGGGCGTTCTGGCACAGATACGCAGTATTTT.

The rearrangement uses TRBV4-1 and TRBJ1-4; D is unresolved. V lost 1 base and J 5 bases, leaving 11 bases between the germline ends. The CDR3 runs to 15 residues. Germline CDR1 reads MGHRA; CDR2 reads YSYEKL. This chain's CDR3 is CASSQVSRENEKLFF. DNA for the CDR3: TGCGCCAGCAGCCAAGTCTCAAGGGAGAATGAAAAACTGTTTTTT.

This chain links TRBV30 with TRBJ1-1; the D gene is possibly TRBD1 (5 bases). Trimming pared 3 bases from V and 1 base from J, leaving 12 bases between. Per germline, CDR1 GTSNPN and CDR2 SVGIG (reference sequence). The CDR3 consists of 14 residues. The CDR3 loop reads CAWRWGPSNTEAFF. DNA for the CDR3: TGTGCCTGGAGATGGGGCCCCTCGAACACTGAAGCTTTCTTT.

The gene calls are TRBV11-3 and TRBJ2-7; 12 nucleotides line up with TRBD2. CDR3 length: 18 amino acids. Germline V gene sequence: CDR1 SGHNT, CDR2 YENEEA. Unmatched junction bases numbered 13, after V lost 4 bases and J lost 3 bases. This CDR3 reads CASSSKSGLAGTFYEQYF. The CDR3 region has the DNA TGTGCCAGCAGCTCCAAATCGGGACTAGCGGGTACTTTCTACGAGCAGTACTTC.

This chain links TRBV30 with TRBJ2-5; the match to TRBD2 covers 12 bases. Unmatched junction bases numbered 3, after V lost 2 bases and J lost 2 bases. The CDR3 sequence is 15 residues long. Germline assignment: CDR1 GTSNPN and CDR2 SVGIG (reference sequence). CDR3 in amino acids: CAWSSLAGGQETQYF. The CDR3 coding sequence is TGTGCCTGGAGTAGTCTAGCGGGAGGGCAAGAGACCCAGTACTTC.

The chain carries TRBV27 and TRBJ2-4; 8 bases agree with TRBD1. The CDR3 length is 16 residues. J lost 3 bases, V lost 2 bases, and 6 bases had no gene match. Per the germline V gene, CDR1 is MNHEY and CDR2 is SMNVEV (reference sequence). DNA for the CDR3: TGTGCCAGCAGTTTACAAGGCAGGGGGCACAAAAACATTCAGTACTTC. Amino acid sequence: CASSLQGRGHKNIQYF.

This clone was found once. The J gene is TRBJ2-1, the V gene TRBV6-5; D is possibly TRBD2 (6 bases). Trimming took off 8 bases at V and 3 bases at J, with 14 bases between the two ends. CDR3 size: 14 residues. Germline CDR1 reads MNHEY; CDR2 reads SVGAGI. This CDR3 is CASGIRESYNEQFF. The CDR3 DNA sequence: TGTGCCAGCGGAATCCGGGAGAGCTACAATGAGCAGTTCTTC.

This clone appeared a single time. The chain recombines TRBV14 with TRBJ1-4; D call uncertain. V was shortened by 4 bases and J by 7 bases, with 7 bases between the two germline ends. Germline-derived CDR1 and CDR2 are SGHDN and FVKESK. The CDR3 is 12 residues long. The CDR3 nucleotides are TGTGCCAGCAGCCCGGGTGCTGAAAAACTGTTTTTT. Amino acid sequence: CASSPGAEKLFF.

This rearrangement joins TRBV7-9 to TRBJ2-1; D may be TRBD2 (5 bases). Trimming removed 4 bases from V and 10 bases from J, with 14 bases in between. This CDR3 comprises 13 residues. In germline, CDR1 is SEHNR, CDR2 FQNEAQ (reference sequence). CDR3 DNA: TGTGCCAGCAGCTCAACCAGCGGCGGGGAGCAGTTCTTC. Its translation is CASSSTSGGEQFF. Complete variable domain (other parts from reference TRBV7-9 and TRBJ2-1): DTGVSQNPRHKITKRGQNVTFRCDPISEHNRLYWYRQTLGQGPEFLTYFQNEAQLEKSRLLSDRFSAERPKGSFSTLEIQRTEQGDSAMYLCASSSTSGGEQFFGPGTRLTVL.

This chain connects TRBV7-8 to TRBJ2-1; a possible D gene is TRBD2 (5 bases). Trimming took 1 base from V and 2 from J, leaving 18 bases between them. CDR1 and CDR2 from the germline V gene are SGHVS and FQNEAQ. The CDR3 totals 18 residues. CDR3 nucleotide sequence: TGTGCCAGCAGCTTAGTGGGAACGGGGAACGAGGCCTACAATGAGCAGTTCTTC. Amino acid sequence: CASSLVGTGNEAYNEQFF.

CDR3 nucleotides: TGCGCCAGCAGCTTGGCACTCCCTGATGGTGAGCAGTTCTTC. Translation: CASSLALPDGEQFF. The V call is TRBV5-1, the J call TRBJ2-1; the D is unclear. Germline values: CDR1 SGHRS, CDR2 YFSETQ. This CDR3 is 14 amino acids long. V lost 0 bases to trimming and J lost 9 bases, with 13 bases between them.

This clone was seen only a few times. The chain uses TRBV30 and TRBJ1-5; 11 nucleotides agree with TRBD1. There are 15 residues in the CDR3. CDR1 is GTSNPN and CDR2 is SVGIG in the germline V gene (reference sequence). After removal of 0 bases from V and 6 bases from J, the junction contained 4 bases not matched to a gene. The CDR3 DNA reads as TGTGCCTGGAGTGTCGGGACAGGGGGAGGTCAGCCCCAGCATTTT. Its protein is CAWSVGTGGGQPQHF. The variable domain in full, completed from reference TRBV30 and TRBJ1-5, reads SQTIHQWPATLVQPVGSPLSLECTVEGTSNPNLYWYRQAAGRGLQLLFYSVGIGQISSEVPQNLSASRPQDRQFILSSKKLLLSDSGFYLCAWSVGTGGGQPQHFGDGTRLSIL.

CDR3 in amino acids: CAISESEAGELFF. CDR3 bases: TGTGCCATCAGTGAGTCCGAGGCCGGGGAGCTGTTTTTT. The chain joins TRBV10-3 to TRBJ2-2; D is uncertain. The V end was cut by 0 bases, the J end by 6 bases, with 5 bases between. The CDR3 totals 13 residues. Germline CDR1 is ENHRY and CDR2 is SYGVKD.

This clone was observed a single time. This chain's CDR3 is CASSLVGASGREQFF. CDR3 DNA sequence: TGCGCCAGCAGCTTGGTAGGGGCTAGCGGGAGGGAGCAGTTCTTC. This chain connects TRBV5-1 to TRBJ2-1, with 11 bases lining up with TRBD2. Unmatched junction bases numbered 6, after V lost 0 bases and J lost 10 bases. Looked up from germline, CDR1 is SGHRS and CDR2 is YFSETQ. This CDR3 has 15 residues. The entire variable domain, with the rest obtained from reference TRBV5-1 and TRBJ2-1, is as follows: KAGVTQTPRYLIKTRGQQVTLSCSPISGHRSVSWYQQTPGQGLQFLFEYFSETQRNKGNFPGRFSGRQFSNSRSEMNVSTLELGDSALYLCASSLVGASGREQFFGPGTRLTVL.